This T cell receptor (beta chain) appears in the sequencing data of a study of T-cell memory formation after mild COVID-19. V shed 5 bases and J 6 bases; nucleotides not matched to a gene: 7. Germline V gene lookup returns CDR1 PRHDT and CDR2 FYEKMQ (reference sequence). The CDR3 totals 14 residues. TCRdb recomputed calls from the 5' RACE reads with MiXCR, one row per CDR3 protein. The sample lists about 250,000 distinct CDR3 sequences; just over 15% were seen once. The sequencing sample was made of PBMCs or a T cell subset sorted from them (not recorded which). The TCR originated in an adult woman who had mild COVID-19 (a few samples of this study predate the infection). Cell type and time point are not known. V gene TRBV13 combines with J gene TRBJ2-1, with 7 nucleotides matching TRBD1. Here the CDR3 DNA reads TGTGCCAGCAGCGCCTCCCGGACAGGCAATGAGCAGTTCTTC. Translated, it gives CASSASRTGNEQFF.